This record covers a single T cell receptor (beta chain). Its antigen remains undetermined. HCMV-specific IgG was detected in serum with a commercial ELISA kit to determine HCMV serostatus. Peripheral blood mononuclear cells were isolated from blood by Ficoll density gradient centrifugation. The CDR3 covers 14 residues, taking in both the cysteine and the phenylalanine. No DNA sequence was recorded. CDR1 and CDR2, per the germline V gene (reference sequence), are DFQATT and SNEGSKA. This record belongs to a study of T cells expressing NK-cell markers (dated by TCRdb to 2020 to 2021). A note on the overall study: Three sorted T-cell subsets (CD3+CD56+NKG2C+, CD3+CD56+NKG2C- and CD3+CD56-NKG2C+) from several donors had their TCR beta-chain repertoires profiled. Among the eight sequenced donors, only one was HCMV-seronegative, while the other seven were HCMV-seropositive. Randomly selected healthy volunteers, three men and five women, were used as the eight sequenced donors. Illumina HiSeq 2000/2500, MiSeq or NextSeq was used to sequence libraries as 2 x 150 bp reads. Beyond this particular receptor, the publication reports: It remained unclear whether the expanded NKG2C-expressing T cell clones were specific for HCMV antigens. Those dominant clonotypes were again the most abundant among CD3+CD56-NKG2C+ cells in four donors, at about 25-60.1%. For about 6 donors, the dominant CD3+CD56+NKG2C+ clonotypes were among the top 10 CD8+ clonotypes and accounted for 1.0-7.0% of CD8+ T cells.

Sequencer: Illumina HiSeq 2000. TCR beta cDNA libraries were made by 5'RACE template switching that added a universal primer site and unique molecular identifiers. Synthesis of cDNA was primed from the TCR beta constant segment and was followed by two consecutive PCR amplification steps. Under the source paper's analysis protocol: MIGEC handled demultiplexing of the reads and grouping by UMI, while MiTCR was used to assemble and quantify clonotypes. To exclude erroneous sequences, only TCR cDNA sequences supported by at least two reads were retained. Downstream repertoire analysis used the tcR package, and clonotypes were matched across fractions by CDR3 nucleotide sequence plus V segment. VDJmatch was used to annotate antigen specificity against VDJdb, with one amino acid substitution in CDR3 permitted. Once TCRdb had reprocessed the reads, it stored one entry per CDR3 protein sequence and supplied no DNA. TCRdb's processing, not the authors', yielded these V and J calls. The table for this sample records 350,000 to 500,000 distinct CDR3 sequences. The ten top clones hold about 7.3% of the sample.

Sequencing was done on a sample of blood T cells: a sorted CD56 or NKG2C T cell subset, CD4+ or CD8+ T cells, or bulk PBMC T cells (not recorded which). The chain joins TRBV20-1 to TRBJ2-1; TCRdb gives TRBD2 as the D gene, but with no DNA this cannot be confirmed. This receptor was taken from a woman aged 18-70 years in good health. The CDR3: CSTVERAINNEQFF.